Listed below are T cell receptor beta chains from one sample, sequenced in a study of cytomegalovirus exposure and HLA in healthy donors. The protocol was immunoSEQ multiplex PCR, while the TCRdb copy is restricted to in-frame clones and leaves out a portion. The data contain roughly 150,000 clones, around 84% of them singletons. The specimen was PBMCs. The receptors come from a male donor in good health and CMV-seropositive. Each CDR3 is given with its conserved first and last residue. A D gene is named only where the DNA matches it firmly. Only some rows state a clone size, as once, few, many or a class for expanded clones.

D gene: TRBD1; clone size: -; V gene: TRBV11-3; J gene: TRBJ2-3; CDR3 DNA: TGTGCCAGCAGCCCGGGACAGGGAATAGATACGCAGTATTTT; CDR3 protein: CASSPGQGIDTQYF
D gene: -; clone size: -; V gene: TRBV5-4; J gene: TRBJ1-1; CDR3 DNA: TGTGCCAGCAGCTTGGGACGGGTGAACACTGAAGCTTTCTTT; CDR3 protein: CASSLGRVNTEAFF
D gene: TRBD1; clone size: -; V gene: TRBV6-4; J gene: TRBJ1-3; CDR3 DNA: TGTGCCAGCAGAGGACAGGGGAAGGGCCAGAGCTGTGGAAACACCATATATTTT; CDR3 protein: CASRGQGKGQSCGNTIYF
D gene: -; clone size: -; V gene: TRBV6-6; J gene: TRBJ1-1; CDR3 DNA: TGTGCCAGCAGTCGCCCGACTTCTACTGAAGCTTTCTTT; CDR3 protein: CASSRPTSTEAFF
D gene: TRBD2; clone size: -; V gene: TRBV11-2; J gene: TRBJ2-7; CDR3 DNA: TGTGCCAGCAGCTTATCCGCTAGCGGGAACTACGAGCAGTACTTC; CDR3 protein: CASSLSASGNYEQYF
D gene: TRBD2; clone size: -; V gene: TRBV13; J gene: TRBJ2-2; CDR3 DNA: TGTGCCAGCAGCCGCACTAGCGATGCGAACACCGGGGAGCTGTTTTTT; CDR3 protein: CASSRTSDANTGELFF
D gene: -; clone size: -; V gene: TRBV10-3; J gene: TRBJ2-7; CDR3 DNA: TGTGCCATCACCGGCGGTAGCTCCTACGAGCAGTACTTC; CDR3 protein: CAITGGSSYEQYF
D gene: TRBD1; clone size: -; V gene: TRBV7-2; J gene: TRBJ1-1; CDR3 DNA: TGTGCCAGCAGCTTCGCGGGACAGTTGAACACTGAAGCTTTCTTT; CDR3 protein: CASSFAGQLNTEAFF
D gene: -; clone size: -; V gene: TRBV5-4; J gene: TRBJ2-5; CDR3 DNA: TGTGCCAGCAGCTTCCTGACAGCGTACCAAGAGACCCAGTACTTC; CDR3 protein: CASSFLTAYQETQYF
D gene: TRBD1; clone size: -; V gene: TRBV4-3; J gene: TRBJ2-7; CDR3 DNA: TGCGCCAGCAGCCAATTTAGGGACAGTCGGTACGAGCAGTACTTC; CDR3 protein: CASSQFRDSRYEQYF
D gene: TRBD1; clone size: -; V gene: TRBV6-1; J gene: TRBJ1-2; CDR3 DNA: TGTGCCAGCAGGAGACAGGGAACTAACTATGGCTACACCTTC; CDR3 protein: CASRRQGTNYGYTF
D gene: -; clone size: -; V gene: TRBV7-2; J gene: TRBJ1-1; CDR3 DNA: TGTGCCAGCAGCTTCTCCTCGGGATCCCTATTAATGGACACTGAAGCTTTCTTT; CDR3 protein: CASSFSSGSLLMDTEAFF
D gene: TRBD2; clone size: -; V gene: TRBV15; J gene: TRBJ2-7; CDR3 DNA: TGTGCCACCAGCAGAGATTCACTAGCGGGAGCTTGGGAGCAGTACTTC; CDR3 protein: CATSRDSLAGAWEQYF
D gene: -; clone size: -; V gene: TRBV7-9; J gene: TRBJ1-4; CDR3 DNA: TGTGCCAGCACCCAAGAGCCCCCCAGGATCACTAATGAAAAACTGTTTTTT; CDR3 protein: CASTQEPPRITNEKLFF
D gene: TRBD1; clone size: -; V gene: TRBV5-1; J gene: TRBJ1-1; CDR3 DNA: TGCGCCAGCAGCAAAACCGGGACAGGGAAGCGGGACACTGAAGCTTTCTTT; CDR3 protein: CASSKTGTGKRDTEAFF
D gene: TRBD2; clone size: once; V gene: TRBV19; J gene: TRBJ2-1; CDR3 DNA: TGTGCCACCGCTAGCGGGAGCCGGAATGAGCAGTTCTTC; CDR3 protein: CATASGSRNEQFF
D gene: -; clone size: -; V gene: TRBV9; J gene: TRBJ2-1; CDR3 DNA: TGTGCCAGCAGCGTAGACCCCCTTGGGGGGGAGCAGTTCTTC; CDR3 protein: CASSVDPLGGEQFF
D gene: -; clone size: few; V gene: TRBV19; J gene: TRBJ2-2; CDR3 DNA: TGTGCCAGTAGTCCTCGTAACACCGGGGAGCTGTTTTTT; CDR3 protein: CASSPRNTGELFF
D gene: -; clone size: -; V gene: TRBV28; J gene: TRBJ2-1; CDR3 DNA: TGTGCCAGCAGTTTAGGTTGGCCAAACTCCTACAATGAGCAGTTCTTC; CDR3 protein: CASSLGWPNSYNEQFF
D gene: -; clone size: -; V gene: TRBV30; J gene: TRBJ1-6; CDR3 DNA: TGTGCCTGGAACAGCCTCTACCATTACAATTCACCCCTCCACTTT; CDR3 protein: CAWNSLYHYNSPLHF
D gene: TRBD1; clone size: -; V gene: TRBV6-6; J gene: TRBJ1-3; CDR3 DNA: TGTGCCAGCAGTTACCCGACAGGGGGAAACACCATATATTTT; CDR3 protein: CASSYPTGGNTIYF
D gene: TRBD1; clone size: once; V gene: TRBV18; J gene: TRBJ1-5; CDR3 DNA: TGTGCCAGCTCACTAGGGACAGGGGCGATGAATCAGCCCCAGCATTTT; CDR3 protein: CASSLGTGAMNQPQHF
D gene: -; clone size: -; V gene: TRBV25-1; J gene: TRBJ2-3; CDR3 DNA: TGTGCCAGCAGTGACGGGAGTGGGGTAAATACGCAGTATTTT; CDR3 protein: CASSDGSGVNTQYF
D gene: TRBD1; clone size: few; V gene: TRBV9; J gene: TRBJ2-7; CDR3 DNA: TGTGCCAGCGGACAGGGGAGCGACGAGCAGTACTTC; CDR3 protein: CASGQGSDEQYF
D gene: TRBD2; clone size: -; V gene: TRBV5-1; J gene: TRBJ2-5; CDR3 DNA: TGCGCCAGCAGCGCCCGGATCGGGGGGATGGAGACCCAGTACTTC; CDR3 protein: CASSARIGGMETQYF